A single sample is the source of the 29 T cell receptor beta chains below, sequenced in a study of glioma-infiltrating T cells. TCR alpha and beta CDR3 regions were amplified from RNA using iRepertoire nested multiplex PCR. Each CDR3 protein gets one entry after TCRdb re-called the multiplex PCR reads with MiXCR. The repertoire holds 100,000 to 150,000 distinct CDR3 sequences, with approximately 24% as singletons. Sequenced material: glioma tissue, nonneoplastic brain tissue, or PBMCs (not recorded which). Every receptor here comes from a human donor with low-grade glioma or glioblastoma, undergoing nonglioma brain surgery, or in good health (not recorded which).

This clonotype was found many times. The J gene is TRBJ2-3, the V gene TRBV7-7, with 7 positions matching TRBD2. This CDR3 has 13 residues. Losses at the gene ends were 1 base for V and 7 bases for J; bases not matched to a gene: 2. Per the germline V gene, CDR1 is SSHAT and CDR2 is FNYEAQ (reference sequence). The CDR3 DNA is TGTGCCAGCAGCTTAGGGCGGGAGAATACGCAGTATTTT. It codes for CASSLGRENTQYF.

The V and J genes are TRBV9 and TRBJ1-5; D is unresolved. CDR1 and CDR2 (germline): SGDLS, YYNGEE. With 0 bases removed from V and 6 bases from J, the gap between germline ends came to 7 bases. The CDR3 sequence is 13 residues long. CDR3 DNA: TGTGCCAGCAGCGTAGGTCAAAGTCAGCCCCAGCATTTT. Amino acid sequence: CASSVGQSQPQHF.

As concerns this clonotype: A much larger clonotype is one base distant, so this may be a read error. Here the CDR3 reads CASSLRYNQPQHF. CDR3 nucleotide sequence: TGTGCCAGCAGTTTGAGGTACAATCAGCCCCAGCATTTT. This rearrangement joins TRBV27 to TRBJ1-5; unclear D gene. The CDR3 is 13 amino acids. The V gene lost 3 bases and the J gene lost 3 bases, with 6 bases spanning the gap. Germline V gene data show CDR1 as MNHEY and CDR2 as SMNVEV (reference sequence).

V is TRBV11-2 and J is TRBJ2-3, with 13 bases lining up with TRBD2. This CDR3 contains 14 residues. Trimming removed 6 bases from V and 8 bases from J; junction bases left unmatched: 5. Germline V gene lookup returns CDR1 SGHAT and CDR2 FQNNGV. The CDR3, as DNA: TGTGCCAGCAGACCTGGGACTAGCGGGGCTACGCAGTATTTT. Protein: CASRPGTSGATQYF.

This clonotype occurred a few times. The rearrangement joins TRBV24-1 to TRBJ2-1; 11 bases map to TRBD2. The CDR3 totals 15 residues. V was clipped by 3 bases and J by 11 bases; unmatched bases: 8. Germline V gene lookup returns CDR1 KGHDR and CDR2 SFDVKD. CDR3 in DNA: TGTGCCACCAGTGATCTGTCTAGCGGGGGGACTAAGCAGTTCTTC. It translates to CATSDLSSGGTKQFF.

This clonotype was seen more than once but under ten times. The chain joins TRBV24-1 to TRBJ2-1; 7 bases agree with TRBD1. The V and J ends lost 3 bases and 10 bases, in that order; junction bases with no gene match: 11. The CDR3 consists of 15 residues. From germline, CDR1 is KGHDR and CDR2 SFDVKD. DNA of the CDR3: TGTGCCACCAGTGATCTGGCGACAGGGAATGTCGAGCAGTTCTTC. This sequence encodes CATSDLATGNVEQFF.

In this sample, this clonotype turned up many times. V is TRBV28 and J is TRBJ1-1; 7 bases match TRBD1. CDR1 and CDR2 (germline): MDHEN, SYDVKM. The CDR3 loop spans 14 amino acids. The ends lost 6 bases at V and 1 base at J; junction bases unmatched: 5. This CDR3 reads CASSPRDRNTEAFF. CDR3 coding DNA: TGTGCCAGCAGCCCCCGGGACAGGAACACTGAAGCTTTCTTT.

The sample holds many counts of this clonotype. The chain has TRBV4-2 and TRBJ2-7; 7 positions agree with TRBD1. Per the germline V gene, CDR1 is LGHNA and CDR2 is YNFKEQ. The CDR3 is made up of 15 amino acids. V lost 1 base to trimming and J lost 2 bases; unmatched junction nucleotides: 5. CDR3 bases: TGTGCCAGCAGCCAAGGCGTCGGGACAGCCTACGAGCAGTACGTC. Protein product: CASSQGVGTAYEQYV.

This clonotype was detected only a few times. The chain is built from TRBV3-1 and TRBJ2-5; the match to TRBD2 covers 7 bases. Germline values: CDR1 LGHDT, CDR2 YNNKEL (reference sequence). This CDR3 has 16 amino acids. The J segment lost 5 bases and the V segment lost 1 base, leaving 10 bases of the junction unmatched. The CDR3 bases are TGTGCCAGCAGCCAAGCAGGACTAGGAGGGGCGGAGACCCAGTACTTC. It encodes CASSQAGLGGAETQYF.

This clonotype was observed many times. The chain carries TRBV20-1 and TRBJ1-5; D gene unclear. Germline V lookup: CDR1 DFQATT, CDR2 SNEGSKA (reference sequence). This CDR3 region has 14 residues. Trimming shortened V by 0 bases and J by 4 bases, and 10 bases separated the two germline ends. The CDR3: CSARETALNQPQHF. CDR3 sequence (DNA): TGCAGTGCTAGAGAAACCGCACTGAATCAGCCCCAGCATTTT.

This clonotype showed up many times. The genes are TRBV28 and TRBJ1-1; tentative D call: TRBD1 (6 bases). Germline-derived CDR1 and CDR2 are MDHEN and SYDVKM. Trimming took 7 bases from V and 1 from J, leaving 13 bases between them. The CDR3 length is 14 residues. DNA for the CDR3: TGTGCCAGCAACTCACCGGGACAGAACACTGAAGCTTTCTTT. Translating it yields CASNSPGQNTEAFF.

The gene calls are TRBV18 and TRBJ1-1; D perhaps matches TRBD1 (5 bases). V was pared by 4 bases and J by 1 base, with 10 bases between. This CDR3 contains 14 residues. Germline V gene data show CDR1 as KGHSH and CDR2 as LQKENI. The CDR3 bases are TGTGCCAGCTCACAGGGACTTGCGAACACTGAAGCTTTCTTT. It specifies CASSQGLANTEAFF.

This clonotype was observed many times. This chain uses TRBV27 with TRBJ2-1, with no clear D. This CDR3 is built from 12 residues. V was shortened by 6 bases and J by 12 bases, with 15 bases between the two germline ends. Germline V CDR1 and CDR2: MNHEY, SMNVEV (reference sequence). The DNA for the CDR3 is TGTGCCAGCAGCGGGTACAATGAAGTGCAGTTCTTC. Protein: CASSGYNEVQFF.

This clonotype was observed a few times. This chain uses TRBV7-8 with TRBJ1-1; 9 nucleotides line up with TRBD1. Germline CDR1 and CDR2: SGHVS and FQNEAQ. The CDR3 contains 15 residues. J lost 1 base, V lost 6 bases, and 6 bases had no gene match. The CDR3 region has the DNA TGTGCCAGCAGTACAGGGGACAGGGCGAACACTGAAGCTTTCTTT. Translated: CASSTGDRANTEAFF.

The J gene is TRBJ2-1, the V gene TRBV12-3 or TRBV12-4; D perhaps matches TRBD2 (7 bases). The V end lost 3 bases, the J end lost 6 bases, and 15 bases lay between the germline ends. This CDR3 contains 15 residues. CDR3 sequence reads: CASSFAGALRNEQFF. CDR3 nucleotides: TGTGCCAGCAGTTTTGCGGGGGCCCTCCGCAATGAGCAGTTCTTC.

CDR3 amino acids: CASSLGGGKGNTIYF. Here the CDR3 DNA reads TGTGCCAGCAGCTTAGGAGGGGGGAAAGGAAACACCATATATTTT. The gene calls are TRBV7-2 and TRBJ1-3; D might be TRBD1 (6 bases). V gave up 1 base and J gave up 4 bases, with 11 bases separating them. In germline, CDR1 is SGHTA, CDR2 FQGNSA. The length of the CDR3 is 15 residues.

This clonotype was found many times. The gene calls are TRBV6-1 and TRBJ2-7, with D perhaps given as TRBD1 or TRBD2 (5 bases each). Germline CDR1 reads MNHNS; CDR2 reads SASEGT. The CDR3 consists of 12 residues. V gave up 8 bases and J gave up 9 bases, with 17 bases separating them. In DNA form, the CDR3 reads TGTGCCAGCGCGGCAGGGAAAGGAGGGCAGTACGTC. Amino acid sequence: CASAAGKGGQYV.

This clonotype occurred a few times. The CDR3 loop reads CASSRDSRQETQYF. Written as DNA, the CDR3 is TGTGCCAGCAGCAGGGACAGCCGCCAAGAGACCCAGTACTTC. V and J are TRBV3-1 and TRBJ2-5, with TRBD1 matching over 7 bases. Germline loops: CDR1 LGHDT, CDR2 YNNKEL (reference sequence). The length of the CDR3 is 14 residues. The ends lost 5 bases at V and 1 base at J; junction bases unmatched: 4.

The table lists this clonotype with a count of one. The rearrangement uses TRBV9 and TRBJ2-2; D ambiguous. V shed 6 bases and J shed 4 bases, with 10 bases lying between them. The CDR3 is 13 amino acids. CDR1 SGDLS and CDR2 YYNGEE come from the germline V gene. For the CDR3, the DNA is TGTGCCAGCAACCCTGATGCCACCGGGGAGCTGTTTTTT. Translating it yields CASNPDATGELFF.

This clonotype has only a few counts. This chain joins TRBV2 and TRBJ1-6; maybe TRBD1 (6 bases). The CDR3 is 16 residues long. The ends were cut back, 2 bases at V and 3 bases at J, with 11 bases in the middle. The germline CDR1 and CDR2 sequences are SNHLY and FYNNEI. DNA of the CDR3: TGTGCCAGCAGTGAAAAGGACAGTCACTATAATTCACCCCTCCACTTT. As protein: CASSEKDSHYNSPLHF. Looking up the rest from reference TRBV2 and TRBJ1-6 gives the full variable domain: EPEVTQTPSHQVTQMGQEVILRCVPISNHLYFYWYRQILGQKVEFLVSFYNNEISEKSEIFDDQFSVERPDGSNFTLKIRSTKLEDSAMYFCASSEKDSHYNSPLHFGNGTRLTVT.

This clonotype was counted ten times or more. The rearrangement joins TRBV27 to TRBJ1-5; TRBD1 might be the D (5 bases). The CDR3 loop spans 13 amino acids. Looked up from germline, CDR1 is MNHEY and CDR2 is SMNVEV (reference sequence). V gave up 6 bases and J gave up 6 bases, with 12 bases separating them. The CDR3 here is CASRPGTSQPQHF. The CDR3 region has the DNA TGTGCCAGCAGACCAGGGACGTCTCAGCCCCAGCATTTT.

The chain is built from TRBV19 and TRBJ2-3, with D perhaps TRBD1 (6 bases). This CDR3 has 13 residues. Trimming stripped 5 bases from V and 4 bases from J, with 10 bases between. CDR1 LNHDA and CDR2 SQIVND come from the germline V gene (reference sequence). The CDR3 reads CASSLQGPDTQYF. The CDR3 nucleotides read TGTGCCAGTAGTCTACAGGGTCCAGATACGCAGTATTTT.

This clonotype has only a few counts. The chain couples TRBV30 to TRBJ1-1, with unresolved D. The CDR3 covers 11 residues. Germline values: CDR1 GTSNPN, CDR2 SVGIG (reference sequence). The V end lost 5 bases, the J end lost 6 bases, and 10 bases lay between the germline ends. CDR3 DNA: TGTGCCTGGTTAGCTGTCGCTGAAGCTTTCTTT. Translation gives CAWLAVAEAFF.

This clonotype showed up just once. This rearrangement joins TRBV19 to TRBJ2-2, with 8 bases lining up with TRBD2. V shed 9 bases, J shed 5 bases, and the junction held 8 bases outside the gene matches. The germline gives CDR1 LNHDA, CDR2 SQIVND (reference sequence). The CDR3 covers 14 residues. In DNA, the CDR3 is TGTGCCAGCGTACTAGCGGTAGCGACCGGGGAGCTGTTTTTT. Its translation: CASVLAVATGELFF.

This clonotype has only a few counts. The chain employs TRBV7-9 and TRBJ2-3, with D unclear. Deletions cut 6 bases from V and 0 bases from J, with 7 bases between. CDR3 length equals 13 residues. Germline CDR1 reads SEHNR; CDR2 reads FQNEAQ (reference sequence). The CDR3 protein is CASRKDSTDTQYF. CDR3 sequence (DNA): TGTGCCAGCAGGAAGGACAGCACAGATACGCAGTATTTT.

This clonotype was seen more than once but under ten times. The chain links TRBV4-1 to TRBJ2-1; D unclear. V was clipped by 0 bases and J by 0 bases, with 9 bases between them. The V gene's germline CDR1 is MGHRA and CDR2 YSYEKL. This CDR3 region has 16 residues. The CDR3 sequence: CASSQDAVNSYNEQFF. The CDR3 DNA is TGCGCCAGCAGCCAAGATGCCGTTAACTCCTACAATGAGCAGTTCTTC.

This clonotype has more than one count but fewer than ten. The chain employs TRBV7-2 and TRBJ2-5; D may be TRBD1 (6 bases). The CDR3 is 17 residues long. Germline V CDR1 and CDR2: SGHTA, FQGNSA. V lost 5 bases and J 1 base, leaving 20 bases between the germline ends. The CDR3 region is CASSLRGRLQFQETQYF. In DNA, the CDR3 is TGTGCCAGCAGCCTTAGGGGGAGACTTCAATTCCAAGAGACCCAGTACTTC.

About this clonotype itself: This sequence may be a read error, since a much larger clone differs from it by one base. The chain joins TRBV20-1 to TRBJ2-1; 7 positions match TRBD1. The CDR3 is made up of 14 amino acids. The germline V gene has CDR1 DFQATT and CDR2 SNEGSKA (reference sequence). J gave up 8 bases and V 1 base, and 8 bases lay outside the gene matches. The CDR3 sequence: CSARGARGTYEQFF. The CDR3 DNA sequence: TGCAGTGCTAGAGGGGCCAGGGGGACCTATGAGCAGTTCTTC.

The chain recombines TRBV6-1 with TRBJ2-7; D is undetermined. Germline V lookup: CDR1 MNHNS, CDR2 SASEGT. The germline V and J ends were trimmed by 10 bases and 6 bases, with 19 bases remaining between them. The CDR3 contains 13 residues. CDR3 sequence (DNA): TGTGCCACCCGCGGTCCCCTGGCCTGCGAGCAGTACGTC. Translated, it gives CATRGPLACEQYV.